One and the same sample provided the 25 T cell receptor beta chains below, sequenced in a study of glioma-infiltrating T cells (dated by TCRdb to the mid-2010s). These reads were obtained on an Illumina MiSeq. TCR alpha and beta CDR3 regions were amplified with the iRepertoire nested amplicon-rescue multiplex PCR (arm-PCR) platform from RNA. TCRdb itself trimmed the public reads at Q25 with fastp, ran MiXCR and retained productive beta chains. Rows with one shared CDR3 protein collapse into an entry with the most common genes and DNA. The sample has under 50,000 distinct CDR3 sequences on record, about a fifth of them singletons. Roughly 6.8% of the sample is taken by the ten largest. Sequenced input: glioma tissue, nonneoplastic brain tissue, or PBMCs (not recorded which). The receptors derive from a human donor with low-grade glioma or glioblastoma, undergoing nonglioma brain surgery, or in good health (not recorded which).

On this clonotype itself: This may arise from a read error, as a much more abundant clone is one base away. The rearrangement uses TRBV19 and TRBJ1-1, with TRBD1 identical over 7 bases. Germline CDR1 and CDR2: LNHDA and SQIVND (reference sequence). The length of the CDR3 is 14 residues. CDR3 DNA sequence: TGTGCCAGTAGTGAGGGGGCATTGAACTCTGAAGCTTTCTTT. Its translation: CASSEGALNSEAFF.

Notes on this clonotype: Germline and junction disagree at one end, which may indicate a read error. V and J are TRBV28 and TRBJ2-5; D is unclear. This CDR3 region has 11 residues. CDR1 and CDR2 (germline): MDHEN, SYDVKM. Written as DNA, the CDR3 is TGTGCCGGCAGTTCTATAGGGACCCAGTACTTC. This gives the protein CAGSSIGTQYF.

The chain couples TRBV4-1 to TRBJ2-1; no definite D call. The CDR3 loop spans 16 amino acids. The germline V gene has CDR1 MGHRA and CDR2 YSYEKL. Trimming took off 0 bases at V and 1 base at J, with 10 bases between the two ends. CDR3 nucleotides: TGCGCCAGCAGCCAAGATTCGTACTATTCCTACAATGAGCAGTTCTTC. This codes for CASSQDSYYSYNEQFF.

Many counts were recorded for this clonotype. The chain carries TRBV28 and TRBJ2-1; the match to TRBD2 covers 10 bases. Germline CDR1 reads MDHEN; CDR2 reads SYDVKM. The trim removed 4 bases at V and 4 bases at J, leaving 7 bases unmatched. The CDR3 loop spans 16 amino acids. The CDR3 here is CASSSHLAGEYNEQFF. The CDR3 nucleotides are TGTGCCAGCAGTTCCCATCTAGCGGGGGAGTACAATGAGCAGTTCTTC.

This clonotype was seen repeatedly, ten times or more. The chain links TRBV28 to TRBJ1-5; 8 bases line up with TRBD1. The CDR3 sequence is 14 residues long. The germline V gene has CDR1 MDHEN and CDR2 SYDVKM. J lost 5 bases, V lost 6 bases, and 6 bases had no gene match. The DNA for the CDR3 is TGTGCCAGCAGAGAAACGACAGGGGATCAGCCCCAGCATTTT. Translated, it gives CASRETTGDQPQHF.

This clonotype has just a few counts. CDR3 in amino acids: CASSVPGTGMETQYF. Written as DNA, the CDR3 is TGCGCCAGCAGCGTCCCCGGGACGGGGATGGAGACCCAGTACTTC. The V and J genes are TRBV5-1 and TRBJ2-5, with D perhaps assigned TRBD1 or TRBD2 (5 bases each). The CDR3 has 15 amino acids. The V and J ends lost 4 bases and 5 bases respectively, with 18 bases between them. Germline V lookup: CDR1 SGHRS, CDR2 YFSETQ.

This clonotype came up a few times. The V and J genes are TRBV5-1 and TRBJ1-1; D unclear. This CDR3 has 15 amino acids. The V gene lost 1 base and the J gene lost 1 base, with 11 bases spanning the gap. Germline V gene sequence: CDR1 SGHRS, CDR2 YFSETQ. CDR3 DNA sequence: TGCGCCAGCAGCTTGTTACCGACCGAGAACACTGAAGCTTTCTTT. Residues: CASSLLPTENTEAFF.

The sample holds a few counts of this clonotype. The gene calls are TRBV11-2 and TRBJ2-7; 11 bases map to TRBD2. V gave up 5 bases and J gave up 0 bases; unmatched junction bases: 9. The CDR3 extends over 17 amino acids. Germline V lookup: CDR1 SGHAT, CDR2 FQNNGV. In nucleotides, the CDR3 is TGTGCCAGCAGCACGCACGGGACTAGCGGATTCTCCTACGAGCAGTACTTC. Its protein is CASSTHGTSGFSYEQYF.

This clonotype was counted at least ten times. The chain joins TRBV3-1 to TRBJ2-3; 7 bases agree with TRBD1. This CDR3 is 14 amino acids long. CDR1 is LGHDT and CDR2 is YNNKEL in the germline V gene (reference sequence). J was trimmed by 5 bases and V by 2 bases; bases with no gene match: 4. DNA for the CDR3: TGTGCCAGCAGCCAAAAGGGGGCTGGAGATACGCAGTATTTT. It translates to CASSQKGAGDTQYF.

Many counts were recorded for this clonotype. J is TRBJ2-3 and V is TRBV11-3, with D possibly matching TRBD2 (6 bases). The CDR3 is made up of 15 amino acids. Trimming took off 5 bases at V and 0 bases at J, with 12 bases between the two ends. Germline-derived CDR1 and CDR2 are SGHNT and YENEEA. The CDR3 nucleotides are TGTGCCAGCAGCATGGGGACTTCTAGCACAGATACGCAGTATTTT. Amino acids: CASSMGTSSTDTQYF. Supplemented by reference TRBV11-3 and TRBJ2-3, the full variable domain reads EAGVVQSPRYKIIEKKQPVAFWCNPISGHNTLYWYLQNLGQGPELLIRYENEEAVDDSQLPKDRFSAERLKGVDSTLKIQPAELGDSAVYLCASSMGTSSTDTQYFGPGTRLTVL.

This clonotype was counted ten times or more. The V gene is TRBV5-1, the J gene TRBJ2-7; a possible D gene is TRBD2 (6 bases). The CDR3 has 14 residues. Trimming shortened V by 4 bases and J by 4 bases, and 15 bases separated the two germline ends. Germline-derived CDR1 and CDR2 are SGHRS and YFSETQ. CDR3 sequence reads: CASSPRLDGYEQYF. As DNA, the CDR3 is TGCGCCAGCAGCCCCCGACTAGATGGATACGAGCAGTACTTC. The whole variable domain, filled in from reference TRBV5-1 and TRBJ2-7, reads KAGVTQTPRYLIKTRGQQVTLSCSPISGHRSVSWYQQTPGQGLQFLFEYFSETQRNKGNFPGRFSGRQFSNSRSEMNVSTLELGDSALYLCASSPRLDGYEQYFGPGTRLTVT.

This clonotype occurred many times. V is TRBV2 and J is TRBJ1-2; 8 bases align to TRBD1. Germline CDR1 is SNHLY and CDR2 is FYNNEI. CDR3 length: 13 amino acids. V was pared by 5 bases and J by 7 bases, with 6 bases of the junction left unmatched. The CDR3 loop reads CASSFTGGSGYTF. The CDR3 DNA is TGTGCCAGCAGTTTTACAGGGGGTAGTGGCTACACCTTC.

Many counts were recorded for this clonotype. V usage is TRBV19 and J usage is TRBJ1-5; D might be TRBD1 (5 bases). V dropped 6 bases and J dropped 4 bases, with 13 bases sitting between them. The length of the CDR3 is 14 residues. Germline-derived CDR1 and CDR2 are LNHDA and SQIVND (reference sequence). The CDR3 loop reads CASRPGTGNQPQHF. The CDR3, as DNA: TGTGCCAGTAGACCAGGGACCGGGAATCAGCCCCAGCATTTT. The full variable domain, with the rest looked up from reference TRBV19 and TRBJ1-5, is DGGITQSPKYLFRKEGQNVTLSCEQNLNHDAMYWYRQDPGQGLRLIYYSQIVNDFQKGDIAEGYSVSREKKESFPLTVTSAQKNPTAFYLCASRPGTGNQPQHFGDGTRLSIL.

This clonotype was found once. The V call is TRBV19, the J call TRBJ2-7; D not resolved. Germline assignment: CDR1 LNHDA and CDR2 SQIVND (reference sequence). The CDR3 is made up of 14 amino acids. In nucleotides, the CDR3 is TGTGTTAGTAGTATCGGGCCCTCTTTCTACGAGCAGTACTTC. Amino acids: CVSSIGPSFYEQYF.

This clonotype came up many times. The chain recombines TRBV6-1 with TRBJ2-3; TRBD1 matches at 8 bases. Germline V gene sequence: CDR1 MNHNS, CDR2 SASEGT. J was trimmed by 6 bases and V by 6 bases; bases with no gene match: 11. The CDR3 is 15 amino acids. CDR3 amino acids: CASSPGGGSRDTQYF. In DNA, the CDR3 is TGTGCCAGCAGCCCAGGGGGCGGATCTAGGGATACGCAGTATTTT.

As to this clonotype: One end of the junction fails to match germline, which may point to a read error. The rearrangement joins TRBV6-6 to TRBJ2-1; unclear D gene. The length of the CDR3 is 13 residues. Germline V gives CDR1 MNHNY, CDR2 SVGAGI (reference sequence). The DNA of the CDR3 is TGTGCCATCAGTCCACAGTTTCTCGCTGCGCATTTCTTC. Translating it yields CAISPQFLAAHFF.

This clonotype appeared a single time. CDR3 DNA: TGTGCCAGCAGCCCCTCAGTAGGGGAGACCCAGTACTTC. Its translation: CASSPSVGETQYF. This chain links TRBV9 with TRBJ2-5; D unclear. Germline V lookup: CDR1 SGDLS, CDR2 YYNGEE. V shed 4 bases and J shed 5 bases, with 12 bases lying between them. This CDR3 has 13 amino acids.

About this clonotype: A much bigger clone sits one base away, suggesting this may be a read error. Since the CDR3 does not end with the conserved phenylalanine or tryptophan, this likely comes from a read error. As DNA, the CDR3 is TGTGCCGGCAGTTCCCAGTACGAGCAGTACTTA. Its protein is CAGSSQYEQYL. The gene calls are TRBV27 and TRBJ2-7; D remains unclear. Germline V gene data show CDR1 as MNHEY and CDR2 as SMNVEV (reference sequence). The CDR3 loop spans 11 amino acids.

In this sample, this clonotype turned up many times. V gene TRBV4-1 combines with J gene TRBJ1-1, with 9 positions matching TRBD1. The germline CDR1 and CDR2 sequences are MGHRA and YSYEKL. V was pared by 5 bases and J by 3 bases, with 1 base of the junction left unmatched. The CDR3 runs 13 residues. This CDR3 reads CASSGQGYTEAFF. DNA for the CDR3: TGCGCCAGCAGCGGACAGGGGTACACTGAAGCTTTCTTT.

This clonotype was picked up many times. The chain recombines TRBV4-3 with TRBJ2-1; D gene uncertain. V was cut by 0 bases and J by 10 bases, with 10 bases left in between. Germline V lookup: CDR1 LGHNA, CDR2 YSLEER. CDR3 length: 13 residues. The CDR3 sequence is CASSQESGYEQFF. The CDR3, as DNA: TGCGCCAGCAGCCAAGAATCCGGGTACGAGCAGTTCTTC.

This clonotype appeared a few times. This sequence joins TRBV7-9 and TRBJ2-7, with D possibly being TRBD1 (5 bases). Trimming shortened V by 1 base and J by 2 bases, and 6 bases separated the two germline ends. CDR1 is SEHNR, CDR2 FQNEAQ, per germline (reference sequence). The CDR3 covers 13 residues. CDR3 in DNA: TGTGCCAGCAGCTTAGGGGGCCCCTACGAGCAGTACTTC. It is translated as CASSLGGPYEQYF.

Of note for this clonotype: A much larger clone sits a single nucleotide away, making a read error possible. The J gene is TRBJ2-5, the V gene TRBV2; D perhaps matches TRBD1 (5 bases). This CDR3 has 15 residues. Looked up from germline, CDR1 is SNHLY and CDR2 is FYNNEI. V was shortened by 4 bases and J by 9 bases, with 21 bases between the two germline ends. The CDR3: CASSGLARSLGAQYF. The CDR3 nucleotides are TGTGCCAGCAGTGGCCTGGCGAGAAGCTTAGGGGCCCAGTACTTC.

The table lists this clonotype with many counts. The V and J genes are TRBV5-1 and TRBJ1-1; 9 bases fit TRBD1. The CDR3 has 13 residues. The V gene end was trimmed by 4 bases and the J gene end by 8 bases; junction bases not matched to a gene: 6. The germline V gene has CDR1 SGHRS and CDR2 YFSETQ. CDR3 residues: CASSDRGEREAFF. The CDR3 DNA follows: TGCGCCAGCAGCGACAGGGGGGAGAGGGAAGCTTTCTTT.

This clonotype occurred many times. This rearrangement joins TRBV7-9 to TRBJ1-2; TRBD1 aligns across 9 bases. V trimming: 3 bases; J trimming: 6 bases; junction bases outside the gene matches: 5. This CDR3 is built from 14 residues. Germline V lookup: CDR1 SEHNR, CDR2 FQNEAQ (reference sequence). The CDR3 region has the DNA TGTGCCAGCAGCTTGGCCGGGACAGGGCATGGCTACACCTTC. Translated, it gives CASSLAGTGHGYTF.

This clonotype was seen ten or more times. CDR3 protein: CASSRPGLPSNEQFF. The CDR3 nucleotides read TGTGCCAGCAGTCGCCCGGGACTACCCTCCAATGAGCAGTTCTTC. The V gene is TRBV7-8, the J gene TRBJ2-1; 7 nucleotides match TRBD2. From germline, CDR1 is SGHVS and CDR2 FQNEAQ. This CDR3 region has 15 residues. V lost 6 bases, J lost 6 bases, and 11 bases stayed unmatched.